A single sample is the source of the 21 T cell receptor beta chains below, sequenced in a study of T cells in Graves' hyperthyroidism and ophthalmopathy. Amplified TCR beta CDR3 regions came from RNA transcripts. HTBI primers were the set used in a first-round RT-PCR of the TCR CDR3. TCRdb reprocessed the multiplex PCR reads via MiXCR and lists one record per CDR3 protein. Of fewer than 850,000 distinct CDR3 sequences listed, approximately 15% are singletons. The sequenced sample consisted of blood. These receptors were collected from a man aged 45-65 years with Graves' hyperthyroidism.

This clonotype was observed a few times. V and J are TRBV9 and TRBJ2-6; D is unclear. V gave up 0 bases and J gave up 0 bases, with 4 bases separating them. CDR1 SGDLS and CDR2 YYNGEE come from the germline V gene. The CDR3 sequence is 15 residues long. As DNA, the CDR3 is TGTGCCAGCAGCGTAGGGGGCTCTGGGGCCAACGTCCTGACTTTC. It encodes CASSVGGSGANVLTF.

This clonotype came up a few times. The rearrangement links TRBV27 to TRBJ2-3; no definite D call. The CDR3 consists of 16 residues. Trimming pared 7 bases from V and 1 base from J, leaving 18 bases between. Germline V CDR1 and CDR2: MNHEY, SMNVEV (reference sequence). As DNA, the CDR3 is TGTGCCAGCACTTCTCTCGACTCACGCGGCACAGATACGCAGTATTTT. This sequence encodes CASTSLDSRGTDTQYF.

This clonotype showed up many times. This chain uses TRBV6-4 with TRBJ2-2; D may be TRBD2 (6 bases). There are 17 residues in the CDR3. Trimming cost V 0 bases and J 0 bases, with 11 bases left between them. Germline lookup yields CDR1 MRHNA and CDR2 SNTAGT. The CDR3 here is CASSDSSGPANTGELFF. In DNA form, the CDR3 reads TGTGCCAGCAGTGACTCTAGCGGACCAGCGAACACCGGGGAGCTGTTTTTT.

J is TRBJ2-4 and V is TRBV5-1; D is undetermined. Germline CDR1 is SGHRS and CDR2 is YFSETQ. This CDR3 has 15 residues. V was shortened by 0 bases and J by 0 bases, with 7 bases between the two germline ends. CDR3 in amino acids: CASSLGSLAKNIQYF. The CDR3 nucleotides are TGCGCCAGCAGCTTGGGGTCGCTAGCCAAAAACATTCAGTACTTC.

This clonotype was counted between two and nine times. This rearrangement joins TRBV20-1 to TRBJ2-1; 8 nucleotides match TRBD2. The CDR3 has 16 amino acids. V shed 3 bases, J shed 4 bases, and the junction held 11 bases outside the gene matches. CDR1 is DFQATT, CDR2 SNEGSKA, per germline (reference sequence). As DNA, the CDR3 is TGCAGTGCTAGTTCCCCCCGTTTAGCGGGATACAATGAGCAGTTCTTC. Its protein product is CSASSPRLAGYNEQFF.

At least ten counts were recorded for this clonotype. This chain joins TRBV10-3 and TRBJ1-6, with a tentative D call TRBD1 (5 bases). Germline V gene data show CDR1 as ENHRY and CDR2 as SYGVKD. Trimming removed 10 bases at V and 0 bases at J, with 13 bases between. The CDR3 sequence is 15 residues long. This chain's CDR3 is CATGRGFSYNSPLHF. CDR3 sequence (DNA): TGTGCCACCGGTCGGGGGTTCTCCTATAATTCACCCCTCCACTTT.

The chain carries TRBV24-1 and TRBJ2-2, with 7 positions matching TRBD1. Trimming removed 4 bases from V and 5 bases from J; junction bases left unmatched: 3. Germline CDR1 KGHDR, CDR2 SFDVKD. This CDR3 comprises 14 residues. CDR3 residues: CATSDDRVTGELFF. CDR3 bases: TGTGCCACCAGTGACGACAGGGTGACCGGGGAGCTGTTTTTT.

CDR3 sequence reads: CAFGGQSQETQYF. The CDR3 DNA reads TGTGCCTTCGGAGGACAGTCCCAAGAGACCCAGTACTTC. The chain carries TRBV30 and TRBJ2-5; D is possibly TRBD1 (6 bases). The germline CDR1 and CDR2 sequences are GTSNPN and SVGIG (reference sequence). Trimming took 7 bases from V and 1 from J, leaving 13 bases between them. CDR3 size: 13 residues.

This clonotype was observed at least ten times. The V and J genes are TRBV7-8 and TRBJ2-7, with 10 bases fitting TRBD2. Losses at the gene ends were 3 bases for V and 3 bases for J; bases not matched to a gene: 5. Germline V gives CDR1 SGHVS, CDR2 FQNEAQ. The CDR3 length is 15 residues. The CDR3 loop is CASSLGASGSYEQYF. Written as DNA, the CDR3 is TGTGCCAGCAGCTTGGGGGCTAGCGGGAGCTACGAGCAGTACTTC.

This clonotype was recorded a few times. The chain has TRBV19 and TRBJ2-1, with D perhaps TRBD1 or TRBD2 (6 bases each). The V gene lost 3 bases and the J gene lost 6 bases, with 18 bases spanning the gap. The CDR3 consists of 16 residues. CDR1 and CDR2 from the germline V gene are LNHDA and SQIVND (reference sequence). The CDR3 is CASSIIGGRVGNEQFF. As DNA, the CDR3 is TGTGCCAGTAGTATCATCGGGGGCAGGGTGGGCAATGAGCAGTTCTTC.

This clonotype was counted ten times or more. This rearrangement joins TRBV10-3 to TRBJ2-7; 8 bases are a match to TRBD1. This CDR3 region has 14 residues. J gave up 6 bases and V 5 bases, and 9 bases lay outside the gene matches. CDR1 is ENHRY and CDR2 is SYGVKD in the germline V gene. The DNA for the CDR3 is TGTGCCATCAGTACCGGACAGGGACCGGGCGAGCAGTACTTC. This codes for CAISTGQGPGEQYF.

Turning to this clonotype: One end of the junction is discordant with germline, which a read error may explain. The rearrangement links TRBV4-2 to TRBJ1-4; the D gene is possibly TRBD1 (5 bases). The CDR3 is 16 amino acids. Germline values: CDR1 LGHNA, CDR2 YNFKEQ. CDR3 in amino acids: CASSRIVDSRNEELFF. The CDR3 DNA sequence: TGTGCCAGCAGCCGAATTGTTGACAGCCGCAATGAAGAACTGTTTTTT.

This clonotype was detected a few times. The chain employs TRBV18 and TRBJ2-7; tentatively, D is TRBD1 (6 bases). Germline loops: CDR1 KGHSH, CDR2 LQKENI. The CDR3 spans 14 residues. V was trimmed by 4 bases and J by 2 bases, leaving 12 bases between them. The CDR3 reads CASSLRTATYEQYF. The CDR3 region has the DNA TGTGCCAGCTCACTCCGGACAGCGACCTACGAGCAGTACTTC.

The chain is built from TRBV20-1 and TRBJ1-5, with 11 bases matching TRBD1. From germline, CDR1 is DFQATT and CDR2 SNEGSKA (reference sequence). The CDR3 has 14 residues. V dropped 5 bases and J dropped 4; count of bases not matched to a gene: 4. CDR3 DNA: TGCAGTGCTCCTGGGACAGGGGGGAATCAGCCCCAGCATTTT. Protein: CSAPGTGGNQPQHF.

This clonotype was detected ten times or more. This sequence joins TRBV20-1 and TRBJ2-7, with D perhaps matching TRBD1 (6 bases). This CDR3 spans 13 amino acids. Germline V gene sequence: CDR1 DFQATT, CDR2 SNEGSKA (reference sequence). Trimming left V 0 bases short and J 6 bases short, with 12 bases between. Here the CDR3 reads CSARDTDRGEQYF. Written as DNA, the CDR3 is TGCAGTGCTAGAGACACGGACAGAGGCGAGCAGTACTTC.

This chain uses TRBV19 with TRBJ2-3, with D hard to call. In germline, CDR1 is LNHDA, CDR2 SQIVND (reference sequence). The CDR3 is 14 residues long. V gave up 5 bases and J gave up 5 bases, with 14 bases separating them. The CDR3 bases are TGTGCCAGTAGTTCCCGCGGCACGGTAGATACGCAGTATTTT. Its translation: CASSSRGTVDTQYF.

This clonotype was counted at least ten times. The chain recombines TRBV20-1 with TRBJ2-7; D unclear. Germline V gene lookup returns CDR1 DFQATT and CDR2 SNEGSKA (reference sequence). The CDR3 length is 13 residues. V shed 0 bases and J shed 7 bases, with 13 bases lying between them. CDR3 loop: CSAREISVREQYF. CDR3 coding DNA: TGCAGTGCTAGAGAAATATCCGTTCGGGAGCAGTACTTC.

The rearrangement uses TRBV29-1 and TRBJ1-2; D gene uncertain. The germline V gene encodes CDR1 SQVTM and CDR2 ANQGSEA. This CDR3 region has 11 residues. Trimming cost V 6 bases and J 4 bases, with 9 bases left between them. The CDR3 coding sequence is TGCAGCGTGCCCGAGACCTATGGCTACACCTTC. This codes for CSVPETYGYTF.

This clonotype has ten or more counts. The rearrangement links TRBV28 to TRBJ2-7; D perhaps matches TRBD2 (6 bases). Germline assignment: CDR1 MDHEN and CDR2 SYDVKM. The CDR3 is 14 residues long. V lost 6 bases and J 9 bases, leaving 21 bases between the germline ends. The CDR3 DNA sequence: TGTGCCAGCAGCTCATATCCGGACTACGAGGGGCAGTACTTC. The encoded protein is CASSSYPDYEGQYF.

Only a few counts were recorded for this clonotype. This chain's CDR3 is CASSQGGRGSNYGYTF. As DNA, the CDR3 is TGCGCCAGCAGCCAAGGGGGAAGGGGCAGTAACTATGGCTACACCTTC. The chain couples TRBV4-1 to TRBJ1-2; a weak D match, TRBD1 (5 bases). In germline, CDR1 is MGHRA, CDR2 YSYEKL. V was clipped by 1 base and J by 1 base, with 13 bases between them. The CDR3 totals 16 residues.

This clonotype was recorded many times. This sequence joins TRBV7-2 and TRBJ2-3, with TRBD2 identical over 10 bases. CDR1 SGHTA and CDR2 FQGNSA come from the germline V gene. The CDR3 length is 16 residues. V lost 2 bases to trimming and J lost 4 bases; unmatched junction nucleotides: 6. The CDR3: CASSLSSGRQADTQYF. The CDR3 coding sequence is TGTGCCAGCAGCTTATCTAGCGGGAGACAGGCAGATACGCAGTATTTT.